One and the same sample provided the 3 T cell receptor beta chains below, sequenced in a study of T cell changes during pregnancy in multiple sclerosis. Profiled with immunoSEQ multiplex PCR; TCRdb holds only in-frame clones, not every one. Among roughly 45,000 clones listed, roughly 90% were seen once. The sequenced sample was peripheral blood, obtained in the second trimester of pregnancy. Source of these receptors: a female donor in good health, enrolled as a control in a pregnancy study.

The J gene is TRBJ2-3, the V gene TRBV15, with D perhaps TRBD2 (7 bases). The germline gives CDR1 LNHNV, CDR2 YYDKDF (reference sequence). CDR3 length equals 17 residues. The V gene lost 0 bases and the J gene lost 2 bases, with 15 bases spanning the gap. The CDR3 sequence is CATSRERPGGLTDTQYF. CDR3 DNA: TGTGCCACCAGCAGAGAACGCCCGGGGGGCCTCACAGATACGCAGTATTTT.

The J gene is TRBJ1-2, the V gene TRBV5-1; 7 positions agree with TRBD1. With V trimmed by 4 bases and J by 8 bases, 11 bases remained unmatched. This CDR3 comprises 14 residues. Per germline, CDR1 SGHRS and CDR2 YFSETQ. Here the CDR3 DNA reads TGCGCCAGCAGCCTATCAGGGGGAAGAGGCGGCTACACCTTC. This codes for CASSLSGGRGGYTF.

In nucleotides, the CDR3 is TGTGCCACCAGCAGACGGAGACTAGCGGGGTCCCAAGAGACCCAGTACTTC. It yields the protein CATSRRRLAGSQETQYF. The chain employs TRBV15 and TRBJ2-5, with TRBD2 matching 11 bases. The CDR3 length is 17 residues. V was clipped by 2 bases and J by 1 base; unmatched bases: 6. Germline V CDR1 and CDR2: LNHNV, YYDKDF (reference sequence).